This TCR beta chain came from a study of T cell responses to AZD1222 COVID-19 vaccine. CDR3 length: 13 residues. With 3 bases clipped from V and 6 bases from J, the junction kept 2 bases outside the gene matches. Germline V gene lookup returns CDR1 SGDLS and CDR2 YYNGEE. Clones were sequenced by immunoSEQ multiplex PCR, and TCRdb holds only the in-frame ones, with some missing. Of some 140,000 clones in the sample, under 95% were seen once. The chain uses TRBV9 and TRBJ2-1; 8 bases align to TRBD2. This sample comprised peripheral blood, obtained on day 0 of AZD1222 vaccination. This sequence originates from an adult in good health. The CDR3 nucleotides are TGTGCCAGCAGCGGTAGCGGGATCAATGAGCAGTTCTTC. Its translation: CASSGSGINEQFF.